This entry is about one TCR beta chain. These data come from a study of OX40 agonist ivuxolimab in advanced cancers. Background on the study: Patients assigned to dose escalation were diagnosed with hepatocellular carcinoma, melanoma, renal cell or head and neck cancer. A history of anti-PD-1, anti-PD-L1 or anti-CTLA-4 therapy was acceptable, and more than 30% had some.

Per the germline V gene, CDR1 is SEHNR and CDR2 is FQNEAQ (reference sequence). This CDR3 has 15 residues. The V end was cut by 1 base, the J end by 4 bases, with 13 bases between. Only in-frame clones appear in the TCRdb table, and some are missing; sequencing was by immunoSEQ multiplex PCR. The sample yields 66,000 or so clones, 85% seen once. The J gene is TRBJ1-2, the V gene TRBV7-9; D is ambiguous. The TCR comes from an adult with an advanced solid tumor such as melanoma, head and neck, liver or kidney cancer. The sample consisted of CD4+ or CD8+ T cells sorted from blood, taken in a trial of the OX40 agonist ivuxolimab. The CDR3 DNA follows: TGTGCCAGCAGCTTAGTTCTCTCCTGGGGCTATGGCTACACCTTC. This codes for CASSLVLSWGYGYTF.